The present entry profiles one T cell receptor (beta chain) with its context. CDR1 SGHKS and CDR2 YYEKEE come from the germline V gene (reference sequence). This CDR3 spans 15 amino acids. J gave up 2 bases and V 3 bases, and 8 bases lay outside the gene matches. This sample stems from a study of blood T cell repertoires in COVID-19. The table came from immunoSEQ multiplex PCR; TCRdb's copy has only in-frame clones and leaves some out. Among around 100,000 clones, around four fifths were seen once, and the ten largest hold around 8%. This receptor was taken from a woman in her forties with acute or convalescent COVID-19. V gene TRBV5-5 combines with J gene TRBJ2-7, with TRBD1 matching 7 bases. The sequenced sample consisted of peripheral blood. The CDR3 here is CASSSRQGLAYEQYF. In nucleotides, the CDR3 is TGTGCCAGCAGCTCCCGACAGGGCTTAGCCTACGAGCAGTACTTC.